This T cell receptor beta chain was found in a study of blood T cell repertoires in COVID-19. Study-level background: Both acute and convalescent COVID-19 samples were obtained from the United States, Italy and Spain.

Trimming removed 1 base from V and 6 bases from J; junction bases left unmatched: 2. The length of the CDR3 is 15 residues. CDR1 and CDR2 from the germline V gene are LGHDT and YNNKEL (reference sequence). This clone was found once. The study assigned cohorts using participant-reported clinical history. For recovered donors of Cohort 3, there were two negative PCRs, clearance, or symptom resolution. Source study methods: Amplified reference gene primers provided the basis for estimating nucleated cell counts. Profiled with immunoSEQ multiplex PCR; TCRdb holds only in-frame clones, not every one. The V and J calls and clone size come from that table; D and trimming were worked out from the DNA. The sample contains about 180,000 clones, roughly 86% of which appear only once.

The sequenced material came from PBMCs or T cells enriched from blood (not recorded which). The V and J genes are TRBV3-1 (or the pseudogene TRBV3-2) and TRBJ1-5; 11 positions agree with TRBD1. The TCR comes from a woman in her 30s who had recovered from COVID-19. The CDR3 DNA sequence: TGTGCCAGCAGCCAAGGGACAGGGGGCGCTCAGCCCCAGCATTTT. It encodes CASSQGTGGAQPQHF.